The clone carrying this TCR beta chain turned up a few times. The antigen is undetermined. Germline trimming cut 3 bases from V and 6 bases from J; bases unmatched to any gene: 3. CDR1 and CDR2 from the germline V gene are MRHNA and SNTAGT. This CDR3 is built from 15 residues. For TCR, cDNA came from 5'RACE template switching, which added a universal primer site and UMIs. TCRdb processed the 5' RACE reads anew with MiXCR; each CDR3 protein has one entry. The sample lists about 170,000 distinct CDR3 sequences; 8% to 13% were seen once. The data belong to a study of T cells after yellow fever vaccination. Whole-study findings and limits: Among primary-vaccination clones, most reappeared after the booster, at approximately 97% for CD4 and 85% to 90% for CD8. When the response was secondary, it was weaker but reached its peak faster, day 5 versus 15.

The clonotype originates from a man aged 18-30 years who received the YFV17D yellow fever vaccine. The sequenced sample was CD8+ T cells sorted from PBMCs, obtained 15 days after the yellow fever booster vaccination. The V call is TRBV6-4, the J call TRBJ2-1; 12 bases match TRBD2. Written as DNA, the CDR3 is TGTGCCAGCAGTGAGGCTAGCGGGGGGGCCAATGAGCAGTTCTTC. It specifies CASSEASGGANEQFF.